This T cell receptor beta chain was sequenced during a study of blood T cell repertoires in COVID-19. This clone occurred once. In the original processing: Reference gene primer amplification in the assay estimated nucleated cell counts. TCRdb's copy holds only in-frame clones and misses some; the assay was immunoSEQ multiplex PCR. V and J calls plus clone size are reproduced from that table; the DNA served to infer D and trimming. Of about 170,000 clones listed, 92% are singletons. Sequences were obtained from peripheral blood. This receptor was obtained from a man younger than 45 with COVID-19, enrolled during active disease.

The CDR3 bases are TGTGCCTGGAGTGTACAATTCTCAACTAATGAAAAACTGTTTTTT. Its protein product is CAWSVQFSTNEKLFF. This chain connects TRBV30 to TRBJ1-4; D is ambiguous. V dropped 0 bases and J dropped 0 bases, with 8 bases sitting between them. Germline V gene data show CDR1 as GTSNPN and CDR2 as SVGIG (reference sequence). CDR3 length equals 15 residues.